These 12 T cell receptor beta chains came from one sample sequenced in a study of T cells in Graves' hyperthyroidism and ophthalmopathy. Amplification of TCR beta CDR3 regions used RNA as the template. During a first-round RT-PCR of the TCR CDR3, the HTBI primer set was used. TCRdb re-called the multiplex PCR reads through MiXCR, storing one row per CDR3 protein. Here the sample spans around 340,000 distinct CDR3 sequences, 15% to 20% being singletons. The sequencing input was blood. The receptors were sampled from a woman aged 50 to 60 with Graves' hyperthyroidism.

This clonotype was seen at least ten times. The chain combines TRBV30 with TRBJ1-5, with D hard to call. The germline gives CDR1 GTSNPN, CDR2 SVGIG (reference sequence). With 0 bases removed from V and 0 bases from J, the gap between germline ends came to 3 bases. This CDR3 contains 13 residues. The CDR3 sequence: CAWSVNSNQPQHF. The CDR3, as DNA: TGTGCCTGGAGTGTCAATAGCAATCAGCCCCAGCATTTT.

As regards this clonotype: This may come from a read error, since a much larger clone is one base off. V gene TRBV7-8 combines with J gene TRBJ1-2, with TRBD1 matching 9 bases. The CDR3 runs to 16 residues. The germline CDR1 and CDR2 sequences are SGHVS and FQNEAQ. The CDR3 protein is CASSLPTQGAQDGYIF. The DNA of the CDR3 is TGTGCCAGCAGCTTACCAACACAGGGGGCGCAGGATGGCTACATCTTC.

The chain combines TRBV20-1 with TRBJ1-5; D might be TRBD1 (5 bases). CDR1 DFQATT and CDR2 SNEGSKA come from the germline V gene (reference sequence). V lost 6 bases and J lost 5, with 11 bases in between. The CDR3 length is 12 residues. As DNA, the CDR3 is TGCAGTGCCAAGCTGGGGGATCAGCCCCAGCATTTT. Amino acids: CSAKLGDQPQHF.

At least ten counts were recorded for this clonotype. Written as DNA, the CDR3 is TGTGCCAGCAGCCAAGGGCGTTGGGGTTCACCCCTCCACTTT. It yields the protein CASSQGRWGSPLHF. The chain links TRBV3-1 to TRBJ1-6; D not resolved. The CDR3 has 14 residues. Germline-derived CDR1 and CDR2 are LGHDT and YNNKEL (reference sequence). Trimming shortened V by 1 base and J by 9 bases, and 10 bases separated the two germline ends.

This clonotype was counted a few times. The genes are TRBV7-2 and TRBJ1-5; D is uncertain. There are 16 residues in the CDR3. Germline V gene data show CDR1 as SGHTA and CDR2 as FQGNSA. V lost 1 base to trimming and J lost 5 bases, with 15 bases between them. As DNA, the CDR3 is TGTGCCAGCAGCTTAGGCACTAAGCCCCAAGATCAGCCCCAGCATTTT. It is translated as CASSLGTKPQDQPQHF.

Only a few counts were recorded for this clonotype. Because the CDR3 is missing its conserved closing phenylalanine or tryptophan, this is likely a read error. V and J are TRBV3-1 and TRBJ2-7; D remains ambiguous. The V end lost 3 bases, the J end lost 0 bases, and 6 bases lay between the germline ends. In germline, CDR1 is LGHDT, CDR2 YNNKEL (reference sequence). The CDR3 covers 13 residues. The CDR3 sequence: CASSQAGSYEQYL. CDR3 in DNA: TGTGCCAGCAGCCAGGCAGGCTCCTACGAGCAGTACCTC.

The V and J genes are TRBV11-2 and TRBJ2-3, with D tentatively TRBD1 (6 bases). This CDR3 comprises 17 residues. Germline loops: CDR1 SGHAT, CDR2 FQNNGV. Trimming left V 1 base short and J 3 bases short, with 17 bases between. DNA for the CDR3: TGTGCCAGCAGCTTAGGGAGGTTTACAGGGCCGACAGATACGCAGTATTTT. This codes for CASSLGRFTGPTDTQYF.

For this clonotype: One end of the junction is discordant with germline, which a read error may explain. This sequence joins TRBV10-3 and TRBJ2-5, with 16 bases matching TRBD2. Per germline, CDR1 ENHRY and CDR2 SYGVKD. The CDR3 is made up of 17 amino acids. The CDR3 nucleotides are TGTGCCAGCAGTCTACTCGGGACTAGCGGGAGGGGGGAGACCCAGTACTTC. As protein: CASSLLGTSGRGETQYF.

This clonotype was observed many times. The gene calls are TRBV24-1 and TRBJ2-1, with D perhaps TRBD1 (6 bases). CDR1 and CDR2 from the germline V gene are KGHDR and SFDVKD. The CDR3 runs 16 residues. V was cut by 4 bases and J by 0 bases, with 12 bases left in between. CDR3: CATSDRQASSYNEQFF. The CDR3 bases are TGTGCCACCAGTGACCGACAGGCAAGCTCCTACAATGAGCAGTTCTTC.

In this sample, this clonotype turned up many times. This chain uses TRBV28 with TRBJ1-2, with 9 nucleotides matching TRBD1. The V segment lost 4 bases and the J segment 7 bases; nucleotides outside the gene matches: 4. CDR1 and CDR2 (germline): MDHEN, SYDVKM. The CDR3 extends over 13 amino acids. The CDR3 here is CASSWGQGIGYTF. The DNA for the CDR3 is TGTGCCAGCAGTTGGGGACAGGGCATTGGCTACACCTTC.

This clonotype was detected a few times. The chain links TRBV20-1 to TRBJ2-2; 9 positions match TRBD2. The germline V gene encodes CDR1 DFQATT and CDR2 SNEGSKA (reference sequence). Trimming cost V 6 bases and J 6 bases; bases outside gene matches: 8. CDR3 size: 14 residues. CDR3 in DNA: TGCAGTGCAAGCCCACTAGCGGGTTCCGGGGAGCTGTTTTTT. As protein: CSASPLAGSGELFF.

This clonotype was seen ten or more times. V is TRBV28 and J is TRBJ2-7; the D is unclear. CDR3 length: 14 residues. V lost 6 bases, J lost 2 bases, and 14 bases lay in between. Germline-derived CDR1 and CDR2 are MDHEN and SYDVKM. The CDR3 protein is CASRAWDTPYEQYF. DNA of the CDR3: TGTGCCAGCAGAGCGTGGGATACGCCCTACGAGCAGTACTTC. Complete variable domain (other parts from reference TRBV28 and TRBJ2-7): DVKVTQSSRYLVKRTGEKVFLECVQDMDHENMFWYRQDPGLGLRLIYFSYDVKMKEKGDIPEGYSVSREKKERFSLILESASTNQTSMYLCASRAWDTPYEQYFGPGTRLTVT.